The clone carrying this TCR beta chain was detected only once. Its antigen remains unknown. These data come from a study of beta chain features in type 1 diabetes. Findings of the study overall: A moderate, significant TCRB CDR3 shortening appeared in type 1 diabetes across four CD4+ subsets. Equally in patients and controls, shorter templates might have been favored by PCR. Lower insertion and higher deletion counts appeared at VDJ junctions in type 1 diabetes patients.

Germline V gene lookup returns CDR1 LNHDA and CDR2 SQIVND (reference sequence). V lost 1 base and J 2 bases, leaving 12 bases between the germline ends. This CDR3 is built from 15 residues. Each of the sorted populations had a purity greater than 95%. Investigators reverse transcribed all isolated RNA, so they sequenced expressed TCRB transcripts. There were 3 million to 4 million reads on average in the naive, central memory and regulatory T cell samples. The table came from immunoSEQ multiplex PCR; TCRdb's copy has only in-frame clones and leaves some out. This sample carries about 28,000 clones, 65% of them seen once, and the ten largest clones take 2% to 3%.

The chain couples TRBV19 to TRBJ2-7; D not resolved. This receptor was obtained from a woman aged 25 to 39 with type 1 diabetes. Sequencing was carried out using Tregs from blood. The CDR3 DNA sequence: TGTGCCAGTAGTATAGCCTCTAGTTCGCCCTACGAGCAGTACTTC. Protein: CASSIASSSPYEQYF. The entire variable domain, with the rest obtained from reference TRBV19 and TRBJ2-7, is as follows: DGGITQSPKYLFRKEGQNVTLSCEQNLNHDAMYWYRQDPGQGLRLIYYSQIVNDFQKGDIAEGYSVSREKKESFPLTVTSAQKNPTAFYLCASSIASSSPYEQYFGPGTRLTVT.